Described below is a single T cell receptor (beta chain) sequence and its context. Its antigen remains unidentified. The CDR3 is 13 residues long. Trimming removed 4 bases from V and 5 bases from J; junction bases left unmatched: 0. CDR1 is SNHLY, CDR2 FYNNEI, per germline. The data stem from a study of OX40 agonist ivuxolimab in advanced cancers. Study observations and caveats: The average count of expanded clones was higher among CD8+ T cells than among CD4+. Clonal expansion from baseline to week 6 occurred in both CD4+ and CD8+ T cells.

TCRdb keeps only in-frame clones here, not all; method: immunoSEQ multiplex PCR. The repertoire has 70,000 or so clones, roughly nine tenths of them found once; the top ten carry just under 0.3%. The sample in question was CD4+ or CD8+ T cells sorted from blood, obtained in a trial of the OX40 agonist ivuxolimab. This receptor was obtained from an adult with an advanced solid tumor such as melanoma, head and neck, liver or kidney cancer. The chain is built from TRBV2 and TRBJ2-2; 8 nucleotides match TRBD1. DNA of the CDR3: TGTGCCAGCAGTGGGACAGGGACCGGGGAGCTGTTTTTT. Its protein product is CASSGTGTGELFF.